This T cell receptor (beta chain) was recorded in a study of cytomegalovirus exposure and HLA in healthy donors (TCRdb year 2017). With respect to the entire study: An earlier analysis of 587 of the donors reported 276 Gb of sequence data and some 110 million unique TCR beta sequences obtained from some 200 million T cells. About 310 gigabases of sequencing data and approximately 85 million unique TCR sequences were included in an early release covering about 700 HLA-typed donors. Of the approximately 400 genotyped donors, around 81% fell in the genetic ancestry cluster associated with self-reported Caucasian donors. The study aimed to test whether cataloging public T cell receptors could reveal signatures of past pathogen exposure. The T cell repertoires of 666 subjects were profiled by immunosequencing and related to cytomegalovirus serostatus. Besides the first cohort of around 700 subjects, a separate validation cohort made up of about 120 different subjects was used. The study combined high-throughput TCR immunosequencing, statistical association of individual TCRs with disease status, and machine learning to predict cytomegalovirus infection status. A later analysis re-examined previously published TCR beta repertoires from 500 to 700 donors and added high-resolution HLA genotyping to investigate patterns of TCR occurrence. In the later analysis, no new phenotypic data were used to find candidate immune exposures; instead, reliance was placed on TCR beta sequences and their occurrence across donors. In an earlier analysis of several hundred of the donors, high-throughput TCR beta sequencing was used to judge whether each TCR beta V gene segment behaved as functional or pseudogenic. Donor age, sex, ethnicity and CMV serostatus were compiled alongside the repertoire data. Genome-wide SNP genotypes for about 65% of the 666 donors were used in a later genetic analysis, which treated that subset as a discovery cohort. All discovery cohort repertoires had been generated on a single sequencing platform. HLA typing covered class I and class II loci at four-digit resolution. The number of typed donors differed by locus: roughly 629-640 for A, B, C, DRB1 and DQB1; about 520 for DQA1; some 590 for DPA1; and 400 to 480 for DPB1. Because of strong linkage in the cohort, roughly five DR-DQ haplotypes were treated as single units for association and clustering. Among 350 to 400 genotyped donors of the cohort, an average of 235,054 unique TCR beta nucleotide sequences were sequenced per donor, around 20% of them non-productive. Paper-wide results and their limitations: Linkage disequilibrium might explain the correlated functional status among segregating V segments, but an unknown experimental factor could not be ruled out. Because counts were too low, some 17 rarely observed V segments, including chromosome 9 orphons, were excluded from the earlier analysis of a few hundred of the donors. In a later analysis, the rate of TCR association differed among HLA loci, with DRB1 alleles having the most associated TCRs and HLA-C alleles having the fewest. A later analysis reported that several top co-occurrence clusters appeared linked to parvovirus B19, influenza, CMV and Epstein-Barr virus. A group of highly shared sequence variants was considered likely to be a technical artifact of the sequencing pipeline. Because HLA typing was missing for some donors at each locus, association tests included only the typed subset. In a later analysis, HLA-associated TCR beta chains were found to be more clonally expanded and to have lower generation probabilities than equally common non-associated chains. In a later analysis, most CMV-associated TCR beta chains were found to appear HLA-restricted, with HLA associations seemingly driven largely by CMV exposure. In a later analysis, 15,000 to 20,000 TCR beta sequences were associated with specific HLA alleles at a false discovery rate of 0.05. Roughly uniform sequencing depth across donors was assumed in presence/absence analyses, although this assumption may not hold. A further reported finding was that TCR beta sequences accurately predicted the HLA-A and HLA-B alleles for most subjects in the first cohort. Most TCR sequences were seen in very few donors, while some public TCRs were found in many individuals. V-gene and J-gene trimming of TCR beta chains was associated with a missense DCLRE1C variant in a later genetic analysis, and the association was replicated in an independent cohort. A later genetic analysis reported fewer N-insertions in productive TCRs among donors in an Asian-associated ancestry cluster than the approximately 700-donor mean. For the cohort, immune exposure information was limited to CMV serostatus. The authors suggested that the approach could potentially be extended to other disease states and immunological phenotypes. The study gave a list of 150 to 200 TCR beta chains associated with cytomegalovirus. Only TCR beta chains were sequenced in this cohort, and the absence of alpha or paired-chain data limited detectable features. Cytomegalovirus status was reported to be diagnosed by the classifier with high specificity and sensitivity in both the original and validation cohorts. Broadly in line with IMGT annotations, most TCR beta V segments showed up in productive rearrangements about 87% or about 30% of the time in an earlier analysis of several hundred of the donors. Three of the identified cytomegalovirus-associated TCR beta chains were confirmed in vitro to be specific for cytomegalovirus antigens. When HLA alleles, especially DR and DQ, strongly co-occurred, TCR associations were difficult to assign to individual alleles.

Remarks on this clone: What antigen it recognizes has not been identified. The input lacks base qualities; no much larger clone sits a single base away.

Receptor amplification or capture employed the immunoSEQ multiplex PCR assay. For the multiplex PCR, a mixture combining 60 forward primers for TCR Vbeta segments and 13 reverse primers for TCR Jbeta segments was used. The CDR3 region of rearranged TCR beta genes was amplified from genomic DNA by a multiplex PCR assay. On the Illumina HiSeq System, the amplified TCR beta libraries were sequenced as 87-base-pair reads. The paper's processing steps were these. Across the 600 to 700 repertoires, a later analysis counted roughly 84 million unique TCR beta chains, around 11 million of which were shared by at least two donors. To remove PCR and sequencing errors, raw reads were error-corrected and collapsed into unique sequences using a nearest-neighbor algorithm that merged closely related sequences. CDR3 sequences were aligned to IMGT reference sequences to assign V, D and J gene segments. For a sequence to be retained, a match of at least six nucleotides was required to both a V gene segment and a J gene segment. A rearrangement was called productive if the CDR3 had no stop codons and remained in frame with V and J, and every other rearrangement was called non-productive. CDR3 was defined by IMGT convention, running from the second conserved V-encoded cysteine to the conserved J-encoded phenylalanine. Sequences without an unambiguous match to a single V gene segment were excluded from the earlier analysis of several hundred of the donors. In an earlier analysis of about 590 of the donors, a V segment was called functional when productive rearrangements were above 56.7%, and segregating when the standard deviation between donors exceeded 5%. A statistical classification framework was built for diagnosing cytomegalovirus status from the catalog of TCR beta chain sequences. V and J gene assignment, in a later analysis, came from comparing TCR nucleotide sequences with IMGT/GENE-DB human TR gene sequences. Using the TCRdist pipeline, a later analysis assigned CDR3 sequences along with most-parsimonious VDJ recombination scenarios. In a later analysis, every TCR beta chain was defined by the combination of its CDR3 amino acid sequence and its V-gene family, and reads without a unique V-gene family were dropped. To address suspected cross-contamination and a sequencing artifact, a later analysis removed some 620 highly shared, low-generation-probability nucleotide sequences. In a later analysis, a clonal expansion index was calculated for each public chain from normalized within-repertoire ranks of inferred template counts. In a later analysis, generation probabilities were computed using a VDJ recombination model fitted to out-of-frame rearrangements, and the results were checked against IGoR. Hypergeometric tests were used in a later analysis to score TCR-TCR, TCR-HLA and TCR-CMV co-occurrence, with a repertoire-size bias correction applied to the TCR pairs. False discovery rates were estimated in a later analysis by permuting HLA or CMV assignments 20 times. A later analysis grouped co-occurring TCRs with DBSCAN, adding TCRdist sequence similarity when clustering within HLA-allele-positive subsets. Co-occurrence clustering excluded repertoires with fewer than 30,000 or more than 120,000 public chains, plus five with anomalous nucleotide sharing. Held by TCRdb, this immuneACCESS table contains in-frame sequences only and omits some clones. Under half of the omission traces to an unresolved V gene where checked; the cause of the rest is unknown. V and J calls and clone size are as listed in that table; D and trimming were resolved from the DNA. This sample gives 55,000 to 65,000 clones in total; about 84% of them show up just once. The leading ten clones occupy over 5% of the sample.

In total, approximately 610 healthy bone marrow donors made up the cohort. All cohort members were sampled while nominally healthy, although unrecorded immune exposures were likely present. The donor tested CMV seronegative and was one of the 352 seronegative cohort members. A peripheral blood sample was provided by each donor, and peripheral blood mononuclear cells were used for TCR beta sequencing. The Qiagen DNeasy Blood Extraction Kit was used to extract genomic DNA from the blood cell samples. The TCR originated in a male donor in good health and CMV-seronegative. Sequenced input: PBMCs.

At the DNA level, the sequence is TGTGCCTGGAGTGCCGGACAGGGGAGTGAAAAACTGTTTTTT. It encodes CAWSAGQGSEKLFF. The rearranged segments are TRBV30 and TRBJ1-4, with 9 bases matching TRBD1. Reading from cysteine to phenylalanine, the CDR3 counts 14 amino acids. Here the CDR3 DNA is all that survives: 42 bases in frame from base 1. CDR1 GTSNPN and CDR2 SVGIG are derived from the germline V gene (reference sequence). Trimmed from V: 1 base; trimmed from J: 7 bases; junction bases lacking a gene match: 4. With the rest looked up from the reference TRBV30 and TRBJ1-4 genes rather than sequenced, the full variable domain is SQTIHQWPATLVQPVGSPLSLECTVEGTSNPNLYWYRQAAGRGLQLLFYSVGIGQISSEVPQNLSASRPQDRQFILSSKKLLLSDSGFYLCAWSAGQGSEKLFFGSGTQLSVL.